This T cell receptor beta chain is from a study of control samples from healthy donors and cancer patients. The CDR3 sequence is 14 residues long. Trimming took off 4 bases at V and 0 bases at J, with 7 bases between the two ends. The germline V gene encodes CDR1 LNHDA and CDR2 SQIVND (reference sequence). Method: immunoSEQ multiplex PCR; TCRdb's copy keeps in-frame clones and lacks some. The table includes over 150,000 clones, roughly 92% detected once. This receptor was taken from a man between 25 and 39 years old in good health. The chain couples TRBV19 to TRBJ1-3, with unresolved D. The specimen was blood. The DNA of the CDR3 is TGTGCCAGTAGTACAGCCAGCTCTGGAAACACCATATATTTT. This gives the protein CASSTASSGNTIYF.